These T cell receptor beta chains were read from a single sample in a study of blood T cells in healthy people across ages. MiXCR, applied by TCRdb to the 5' RACE reads, yields one record per CDR3 protein. The sample yields 380,000 or so distinct CDR3 sequences, approximately 51% seen once. Sequenced sample: blood. These TCRs come from a man in his fifties or sixties in good health. CDR3s include the opening cysteine and the closing phenylalanine or tryptophan. D genes are given only for firm matches. Not all rows give a size; the values are once, few, many and, for expanded clones, a class.

v_call	d_call	j_call	clone_size	cdr3_aa	cdr3_nt
TRBV7-9	.	TRBJ2-1	once	CASSEQASEQFF	TGTGCCAGCAGCGAACAGGCCAGCGAGCAGTTCTTC
TRBV4-2	.	TRBJ2-4	.	CASSQDYHEQYF	TGTGCCAGCAGCCAAGATTATCATGAGCAGTACTTC
TRBV20-1	TRBD1	TRBJ2-7	.	CSAEDRVGEQYF	TGCAGTGCTGAAGACAGGGTAGGGGAGCAGTACTTC
TRBV10-3	TRBD1	TRBJ2-7	many	CAISGNRQGAAYEQYF	TGTGCCATCAGTGGCAATCGACAGGGAGCAGCCTACGAGCAGTACTTC
TRBV7-7	.	TRBJ2-3	.	CASSRVFADTQYF	TGTGCTAGCAGCCGGGTTTTCGCAGATACGCAGTATTTT
TRBV7-2	TRBD2	TRBJ2-1	.	CASSWGSGRLNEQFF	TGTGCCAGCAGCTGGGGCAGCGGGAGGTTGAATGAGCAGTTCTTC
TRBV9	.	TRBJ1-6	.	CASSVSAARNSPLHF	TGTGCCAGCAGCGTATCAGCGGCCCGTAATTCACCCCTCCACTTT
TRBV7-2	.	TRBJ1-1	.	CASSYRDPLEAFF	TGTGCCAGCAGCTACCGGGACCCCCTCGAGGCTTTCTTT
TRBV20-1	TRBD1	TRBJ2-3	.	CSALGTGGRTDTQYF	TGCAGTGCGTTAGGGACAGGGGGAAGAACAGATACGCAGTATTTT
TRBV13	TRBD2	TRBJ2-7	.	CASSFGTSTYEQYF	TGTGCCAGCAGCTTCGGGACTAGCACCTACGAGCAGTACTTC
TRBV7-6	.	TRBJ2-5	.	CASSTRQGNEQYF	TGTGCCAGCAGCACGCGGCAGGGGAATGAGCAGTACTTC
TRBV12-3/TRBV12-4	TRBD1	TRBJ2-5	.	CASSLGRQGPRNEQYF	TGTGCCAGCAGTTTAGGTCGACAGGGACCCCGCAATGAGCAGTACTTC
TRBV27	TRBD2	TRBJ2-7	.	CASSWGRASSYEQYF	TGTGCCAGCAGTTGGGGGAGGGCCAGCTCCTACGAGCAGTACTTC
TRBV27	.	TRBJ2-1	.	CASSLASNEQFF	TGTGCCAGCAGTTTGGCCTCGAATGAGCAGTTCTTC
TRBV15	TRBD1	TRBJ2-3	few	CATSPGQGADTQYF	TGTGCCACCAGCCCGGGACAGGGTGCAGATACGCAGTATTTT
TRBV9	.	TRBJ2-5	few	CASTRRGAGETQYF	TGTGCCAGCACCCGGAGGGGGGCTGGGGAGACCCAGTACTTC
TRBV27	TRBD2	TRBJ2-5	.	CASRAGTHGTQYF	TGTGCCAGCCGAGCGGGAACTCATGGGACCCAGTACTTC
TRBV20-1	.	TRBJ2-4	.	CSADGTAKNIQYF	TGCAGTGCTGACGGGACAGCCAAAAACATTCAGTACTTC
TRBV5-1	TRBD1	TRBJ1-2	.	CTSSLTGTAYGYTF	TGCACCAGCAGCTTGACCGGGACAGCCTATGGCTACACCTTC
TRBV6-5	TRBD2	TRBJ2-7	many	CASRIGTSGYEQYF	TGTGCCAGCAGAATCGGGACTAGCGGATACGAGCAGTACTTC
TRBV7-2	TRBD2	TRBJ2-7	.	CASSSRTSGNLGVQYF	TGTGCCAGCAGCTCTAGGACTAGCGGCAACCTTGGGGTGCAGTACTTC
TRBV25-1	TRBD2	TRBJ2-7	many	CASAAGGLNEQYF	TGTGCCAGCGCGGCGGGAGGTTTGAACGAGCAGTACTTC
TRBV5-6	.	TRBJ2-3	once	CASSLLSAGFTDTQYF	TGTGCCAGCAGCTTGCTTTCCGCGGGATTCACAGATACGCAGTATTTT
TRBV3-1	.	TRBJ2-5	few	CASSQTRGLTQETQYF	TGTGCCAGCAGCCAAACTAGAGGCCTAACTCAAGAGACCCAGTACTTC
TRBV4-3	TRBD2	TRBJ2-3	.	CASSHRGGRNTQYF	TGCGCCAGCAGCCATCGCGGGGGTAGAAATACGCAGTATTTT
TRBV6-1	TRBD1	TRBJ1-6	.	CASSPRGIRQGGNSPLHF	TGTGCCAGCAGTCCGAGAGGGATAAGACAGGGTGGCAATTCACCCCTCCACTTT
TRBV5-5	.	TRBJ1-2	.	CASSRQGTGTLAGYTF	TGTGCCAGCAGCCGCCAGGGGACCGGGACCCTAGCGGGCTACACCTTC
TRBV6-2/TRBV6-3	TRBD1	TRBJ1-4	many	CASSSAGTDEKLFF	TGTGCCAGCAGTTCCGCCGGGACAGACGAAAAACTGTTTTTT
TRBV28	.	TRBJ2-7	many	CASIPAGTNSYEQYF	TGTGCCAGCATTCCGGCCGGGACGAACTCCTACGAGCAGTACTTC
TRBV28	.	TRBJ2-3	few	CASSLGGRGQYF	TGTGCCAGCAGTTTGGGGGGCAGGGGCCAGTATTTT
TRBV6-5	.	TRBJ1-1	.	CASSYSGFEAFF	TGTGCCAGCAGTTACTCAGGGTTCGAAGCTTTCTTT
TRBV20-1	TRBD2	TRBJ2-7	.	CSARDFQAGASGSSPYEQYF	TGCAGTGCTAGAGATTTCCAAGCTGGGGCTAGCGGGAGTTCACCCTACGAGCAGTACTTC
TRBV15	.	TRBJ2-7	few	CATSRSQDYLREQYF	TGTGCCACCAGCAGGTCACAGGATTACCTACGGGAGCAGTACTTC
TRBV6-6	.	TRBJ2-7	.	CASVPSSSYEQYF	TGTGCCAGCGTCCCCAGTTCCTCCTACGAGCAGTACTTC
TRBV4-2	.	TRBJ1-5	.	CASSQAGPNQPQHF	TGTGCCAGCAGCCAAGCTGGACCTAATCAGCCCCAGCATTTT
TRBV20-1	TRBD1	TRBJ2-7	.	CSAPMGPSRDRGNYEQYF	TGCAGTGCTCCGATGGGCCCGTCCCGGGACAGGGGGAACTATGAGCAGTACTTC
TRBV7-8	.	TRBJ2-7	few	CASSLGRTDLGEQYF	TGTGCCAGCAGCTTAGGCAGGACAGATCTGGGCGAGCAGTACTTC
TRBV28	TRBD2	TRBJ2-3	.	CASSLSGLAGAGGTDTQYF	TGTGCCAGCAGTCTCTCGGGACTAGCGGGAGCGGGGGGCACAGATACGCAGTATTTT
TRBV20-1	TRBD1	TRBJ2-1	many	CSATSGTGYYNEQFF	TGCAGTGCTACCTCCGGGACAGGGTACTACAATGAGCAGTTCTTC
TRBV10-3	.	TRBJ2-7	few	CATGEFGYEQYF	TGTGCCACTGGGGAATTCGGTTACGAGCAGTACTTC